One sample yielded the 24 T cell receptor beta chains listed below, sequenced in a study of regulatory T cells in long-lasting Graves disease. Arm-PCR of CDR3 regions and iRepertoire HTBI primers were the basis on which TCR beta libraries were built. TCRdb itself ran the multiplex PCR reads through MiXCR, one entry per CDR3 protein. The data show hundreds of thousands of distinct CDR3 sequences, 20% to 25% seen once. Time point described: persistent/refractory GD, antithyroid drugs over 5 years with positive TRAb. The authors made the TCR library using RNA they extracted from PBMCs. Sequenced material: peripheral blood mononuclear cells (PBMCs), taken when the disease was refractory, from a patient treated with antithyroid drugs. These receptors came from a female donor with Graves disease.

The chain uses TRBV5-1 and TRBJ1-4; a weak D match, TRBD1 (5 bases). Germline V gene sequence: CDR1 SGHRS, CDR2 YFSETQ. The CDR3 consists of 15 residues. V dropped 0 bases and J dropped 5 bases, with 11 bases sitting between them. CDR3 in amino acids: CASSLAGWINEKLFF. In nucleotides, the CDR3 is TGCGCCAGCAGCTTGGCAGGGTGGATAAATGAAAAACTGTTTTTT.

This clonotype was seen more than once but under ten times. This chain uses TRBV29-1 with TRBJ2-2; D not certain. The CDR3 extends over 12 amino acids. Germline V gene sequence: CDR1 SQVTM, CDR2 ANQGSEA. Between the trimmed V and J ends, which lost 6 bases and 0 bases, there was a span of 5 bases. DNA for the CDR3: TGCAGCGTGCATACGAACACCGGGGAGCTGTTTTTT. Protein product: CSVHTNTGELFF.

In this sample, this clonotype turned up many times. V gene TRBV28 combines with J gene TRBJ2-7; D is ambiguous. The CDR3 has 16 residues. V lost 5 bases and J lost 1, with 18 bases in between. Per germline, CDR1 MDHEN and CDR2 SYDVKM. This chain's CDR3 is CASSPLLGLKSYEQYF. The DNA of the CDR3 is TGTGCCAGCAGTCCCCTCCTAGGGCTTAAATCCTACGAGCAGTACTTC. Supplemented by reference TRBV28 and TRBJ2-7, the full variable domain reads DVKVTQSSRYLVKRTGEKVFLECVQDMDHENMFWYRQDPGLGLRLIYFSYDVKMKEKGDIPEGYSVSREKKERFSLILESASTNQTSMYLCASSPLLGLKSYEQYFGPGTRLTVT.

The genes are TRBV12-3 or TRBV12-4 and TRBJ1-3; D possibly corresponds to TRBD1 (5 bases). The CDR3 is 14 residues long. V was pared by 6 bases and J by 0 bases, with 9 bases between. This CDR3 reads CASRGGISGNTIYF. CDR3 sequence (DNA): TGTGCCAGCAGGGGGGGTATCTCTGGAAACACCATATATTTT.

V usage is TRBV28 and J usage is TRBJ2-3, with TRBD1 matching over 7 bases. The germline V gene encodes CDR1 MDHEN and CDR2 SYDVKM. Trimming took 6 bases from V and 4 from J; bases not matched to a gene: 10. The CDR3 is made up of 15 amino acids. The CDR3 protein is CASRLNRGRADTQYF. The CDR3 DNA sequence: TGTGCCAGCAGATTAAACAGGGGTCGCGCAGATACGCAGTATTTT.

This chain uses TRBV25-1 with TRBJ1-1; no definite D call. The germline V and J ends were trimmed by 1 base and 6 bases, with 15 bases remaining between them. CDR3 length equals 15 residues. Germline V gene data show CDR1 as MGHDK and CDR2 as SYGVNS. Here the CDR3 reads CASSELSEGSSEAFF. The CDR3 DNA follows: TGTGCCAGCAGTGAATTATCAGAGGGAAGTTCTGAAGCTTTCTTT.

The V and J genes are TRBV7-2 and TRBJ2-7; 8 nucleotides agree with TRBD1. Germline assignment: CDR1 SGHTA and CDR2 FQGNSA. This CDR3 comprises 13 residues. The ends lost 6 bases at V and 5 bases at J; junction bases unmatched: 6. The CDR3 coding sequence is TGTGCCAGCAGATCAGGGGGCGGGAACGAGCAGTACTTC. Translation: CASRSGGGNEQYF.

This clonotype was observed many times. The chain is built from TRBV7-2 and TRBJ2-2; 12 bases map to TRBD2. Trimming took 5 bases from V and 6 from J; bases not matched to a gene: 4. This CDR3 has 15 residues. The V gene's germline CDR1 is SGHTA and CDR2 FQGNSA. Here the CDR3 DNA reads TGTGCCAGCAGCCGACTAGCGGGAGTACCCGGGGAGCTGTTTTTT. This codes for CASSRLAGVPGELFF.

V usage is TRBV2 and J usage is TRBJ1-1, with unresolved D. The germline gives CDR1 SNHLY, CDR2 FYNNEI. V lost 8 bases and J 4 bases, leaving 14 bases between the germline ends. CDR3 length: 13 amino acids. The CDR3 sequence: CASLGPVVTEAFF. In DNA, the CDR3 is TGTGCCAGCCTCGGGCCCGTCGTCACTGAAGCTTTCTTT.

This clonotype was counted at least ten times. V gene TRBV4-2 combines with J gene TRBJ1-2, with 9 positions matching TRBD1. Germline trimming cut 2 bases from V and 3 bases from J; bases unmatched to any gene: 7. This CDR3 comprises 16 residues. The germline V gene has CDR1 LGHNA and CDR2 YNFKEQ. CDR3 bases: TGTGCCAGCAGCCAACAGGGACAGGGTGTCGACTATGGCTACACCTTC. Amino acid sequence: CASSQQGQGVDYGYTF.

This clonotype was observed at least ten times. This chain joins TRBV19 and TRBJ2-2; D possibly corresponds to TRBD2 (5 bases). The CDR3 loop spans 16 amino acids. Looked up from germline, CDR1 is LNHDA and CDR2 is SQIVND (reference sequence). The ends were cut back, 3 bases at V and 7 bases at J, with 18 bases in the middle. The CDR3 nucleotides read TGTGCCAGTAGTATTCTAGCCGTGTCCCATGGCGGGGAGCTGTTTTTT. Its translation is CASSILAVSHGGELFF.

This clonotype was detected ten times or more. The chain uses TRBV27 and TRBJ1-5; no firm D call. Germline V lookup: CDR1 MNHEY, CDR2 SMNVEV (reference sequence). CDR3 length: 14 amino acids. The germline V and J ends were trimmed by 2 bases and 3 bases, with 8 bases remaining between them. The CDR3 DNA is TGTGCCAGCAGTTTACTGGGGAACAATCAGCCCCAGCATTTT. Translating it yields CASSLLGNNQPQHF.

The chain carries TRBV10-3 and TRBJ1-2; D is unclear. There are 14 residues in the CDR3. CDR1 and CDR2 (germline): ENHRY, SYGVKD. V lost 5 bases, J lost 2 bases, and 12 bases lay in between. The DNA of the CDR3 is TGTGCCATCAGTCGAGGGCTTCTCAACTATGGCTACACCTTC. Amino acid sequence: CAISRGLLNYGYTF.

This clonotype appeared many times. The V and J genes are TRBV25-1 and TRBJ2-7, with D perhaps given as TRBD1 or TRBD2 (5 bases each). Trimming pared 4 bases from V and 3 bases from J, leaving 10 bases between. Germline V gives CDR1 MGHDK, CDR2 SYGVNS. The CDR3 contains 13 residues. The CDR3 DNA follows: TGTGCCAGCAGTGCCGGGACCCGCTACGAGCAGTACTTC. Protein sequence: CASSAGTRYEQYF.

Many counts were recorded for this clonotype. The chain links TRBV28 to TRBJ2-1; 7 bases agree with TRBD2. V lost 5 bases, J lost 0 bases, and 7 bases stayed unmatched. Germline values: CDR1 MDHEN, CDR2 SYDVKM. This CDR3 spans 16 amino acids. The CDR3 DNA sequence: TGTGCCAGCAGTCCCTTAGCGGGCGCCTCCTACAATGAGCAGTTCTTC. It translates to CASSPLAGASYNEQFF.

The rearrangement joins TRBV20-1 to TRBJ1-4, with unresolved D. Trimming left V 2 bases short and J 2 bases short, with 9 bases between. This CDR3 spans 14 amino acids. From germline, CDR1 is DFQATT and CDR2 SNEGSKA (reference sequence). The CDR3 nucleotides are TGCAGTGCTAGATACTTCCAGACTAATGAAAAACTGTTTTTT. Its translation is CSARYFQTNEKLFF.

This clonotype was counted only a few times. The chain has TRBV28 and TRBJ2-1, with D unclear. CDR1 MDHEN and CDR2 SYDVKM come from the germline V gene. Trimming removed 1 base from V and 5 bases from J, with 3 bases in between. The CDR3 extends over 12 amino acids. CDR3 amino acids: CASSLFNNEQFF. The CDR3 DNA sequence: TGTGCCAGCAGTTTATTTAACAATGAGCAGTTCTTC.

This clonotype has just a few counts. The chain is built from TRBV27 and TRBJ2-2; no definite D call. This CDR3 is built from 14 residues. CDR1 is MNHEY, CDR2 SMNVEV, per germline (reference sequence). Trimming removed 9 bases from V and 4 bases from J, with 15 bases in between. The CDR3 nucleotides are TGTGCCAGTGCCCTAACCCTCGGCACCGGGGAGCTGTTTTTT. This codes for CASALTLGTGELFF.

The J gene is TRBJ1-1, the V gene TRBV29-1, with no clear D. The V end lost 5 bases, the J end lost 4 bases, and 14 bases lay between the germline ends. Germline CDR1 SQVTM, CDR2 ANQGSEA. This CDR3 comprises 13 residues. CDR3 sequence reads: CSVSGVRVTEAFF. The CDR3 DNA reads TGCAGCGTTTCCGGGGTGAGAGTCACTGAAGCTTTCTTT. Full variable domain (outside the CDR3, taken from reference TRBV29-1 and TRBJ1-1): SAVISQKPSRDICQRGTSLTIQCQVDSQVTMMFWYRQQPGQSLTLIATANQGSEATYESGFVIDKFPISRPNLTFSTLTVSNMSPEDSSIYLCSVSGVRVTEAFFGQGTRLTVV.

The rearrangement uses TRBV5-1 and TRBJ1-1; 8 bases match TRBD1. With 0 bases clipped from V and 3 bases from J, the junction kept 4 bases outside the gene matches. The CDR3 has 15 residues. CDR1 and CDR2 (germline): SGHRS, YFSETQ. For the CDR3, the DNA is TGCGCCAGCAGCTTGGGACAGGGGAGGGACACTGAAGCTTTCTTT. Amino acid sequence: CASSLGQGRDTEAFF.

V gene TRBV10-3 combines with J gene TRBJ2-7; unclear D gene. This CDR3 region has 12 residues. Germline assignment: CDR1 ENHRY and CDR2 SYGVKD. V gave up 6 bases and J gave up 4 bases, with 10 bases separating them. CDR3 sequence reads: CAIRGSEYEQYF. CDR3 in DNA: TGTGCCATCAGAGGTTCGGAGTACGAGCAGTACTTC.

This clonotype has at least ten counts. The V call is TRBV12-3 or TRBV12-4, the J call TRBJ2-7; 8 bases are a match to TRBD2. There are 14 residues in the CDR3. J lost 0 bases, V lost 8 bases, and 6 bases had no gene match. The CDR3 DNA follows: TGTGCCAGCGCCCGCAGCGGGAGCTCCTACGAGCAGTACTTC. It yields the protein CASARSGSSYEQYF.

The table lists this clonotype with a few counts. The V gene is TRBV7-9, the J gene TRBJ2-2, with unresolved D. Germline V lookup: CDR1 SEHNR, CDR2 FQNEAQ (reference sequence). The CDR3 consists of 14 residues. Trimming shortened V by 5 bases and J by 1 base, and 8 bases separated the two germline ends. The CDR3 DNA is TGTGCCAGCAGCCTTTCTATGAACACCGGGGAGCTGTTTTTT. It specifies CASSLSMNTGELFF.

The chain has TRBV28 and TRBJ2-7, with 10 bases lining up with TRBD1. The CDR3 is made up of 16 amino acids. Trimming took 4 bases from V and 0 from J; bases not matched to a gene: 6. Germline V gene sequence: CDR1 MDHEN, CDR2 SYDVKM. The CDR3: CASSYPGQGGSYEQYF. The CDR3 bases are TGTGCCAGCAGTTACCCAGGACAGGGGGGCTCCTACGAGCAGTACTTC.